This T cell receptor (beta chain) derives from a study of regulatory T cells in long-lasting Graves disease. There are a few counts of this clonotype. Its antigen remains unknown. CDR3 regions were amplified by Arm-PCR using iRepertoire HTBI primers to build TCR beta libraries. From the multiplex PCR reads, TCRdb called clonotypes with MiXCR, one entry per CDR3 protein. The table includes about 400,000 distinct CDR3 sequences, around 15% detected once. Overall study findings and caveats: TRBV28 was favored in persistent disease, as were TRBJ1-2 and TRBJ2-5.

The CDR3 contains 12 residues. V lost 2 bases, J lost 7 bases, and 6 bases lay in between. The sample's time point: newly diagnosed GD, antithyroid drugs for less than 3 months. The TCR library was prepared using RNA isolated from PBMCs. It was American Thyroid Association guidelines that determined Graves' disease diagnosis. The sequences come from peripheral blood mononuclear cells (PBMCs), collected at new diagnosis, from a patient treated with antithyroid drugs. The chain uses TRBV12-3 or TRBV12-4 and TRBJ2-1; D gene unclear. The source is a female donor with Graves disease. CDR3 loop: CASSLPRNEQFF. The CDR3 DNA is TGTGCCAGCAGTTTACCCAGGAATGAGCAGTTCTTC.